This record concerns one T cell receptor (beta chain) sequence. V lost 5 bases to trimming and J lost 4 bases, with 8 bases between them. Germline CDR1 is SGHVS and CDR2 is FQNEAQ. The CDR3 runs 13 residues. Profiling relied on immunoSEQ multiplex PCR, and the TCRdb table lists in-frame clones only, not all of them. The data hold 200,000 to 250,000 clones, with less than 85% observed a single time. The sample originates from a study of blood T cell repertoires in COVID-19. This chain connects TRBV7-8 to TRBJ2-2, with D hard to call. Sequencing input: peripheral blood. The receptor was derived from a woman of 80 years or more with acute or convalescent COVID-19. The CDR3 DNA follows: TGTGCCAGCAGCCGGTCAGGCACCGGGGAGCTGTTTTTT. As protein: CASSRSGTGELFF.